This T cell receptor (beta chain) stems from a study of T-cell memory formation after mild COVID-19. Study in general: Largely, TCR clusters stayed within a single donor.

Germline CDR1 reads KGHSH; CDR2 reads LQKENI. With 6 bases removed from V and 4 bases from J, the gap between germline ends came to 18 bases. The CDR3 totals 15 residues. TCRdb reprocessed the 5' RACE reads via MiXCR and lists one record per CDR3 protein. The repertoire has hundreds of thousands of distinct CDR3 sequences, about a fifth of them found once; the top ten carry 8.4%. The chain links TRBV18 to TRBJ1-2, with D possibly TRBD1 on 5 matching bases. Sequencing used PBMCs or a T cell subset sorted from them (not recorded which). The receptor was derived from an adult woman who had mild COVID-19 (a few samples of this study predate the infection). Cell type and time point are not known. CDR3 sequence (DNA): TGTGCCAGCTCCCCTGGTGGTGCAGGGCTCTATGGCTACACCTTC. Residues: CASSPGGAGLYGYTF. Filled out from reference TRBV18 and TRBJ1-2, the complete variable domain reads NAGVMQNPRHLVRRRGQEARLRCSPMKGHSHVYWYRQLPEEGLKFMVYLQKENIIDESGMPKERFSAEFPKEGPSILRIQQVVRGDSAAYFCASSPGGAGLYGYTFGSGTRLTVV.